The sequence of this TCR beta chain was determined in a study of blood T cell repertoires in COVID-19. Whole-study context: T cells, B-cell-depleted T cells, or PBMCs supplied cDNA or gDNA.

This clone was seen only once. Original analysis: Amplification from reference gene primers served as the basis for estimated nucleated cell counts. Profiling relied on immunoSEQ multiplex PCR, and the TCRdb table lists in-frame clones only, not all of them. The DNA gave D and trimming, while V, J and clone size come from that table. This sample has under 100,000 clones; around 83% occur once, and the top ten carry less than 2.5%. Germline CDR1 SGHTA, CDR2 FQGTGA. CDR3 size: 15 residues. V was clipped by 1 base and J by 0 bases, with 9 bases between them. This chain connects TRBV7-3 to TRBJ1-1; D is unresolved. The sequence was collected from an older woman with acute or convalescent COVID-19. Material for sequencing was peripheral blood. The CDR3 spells CASSLKAGLNTEAFF. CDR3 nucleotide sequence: TGTGCCAGCAGCTTAAAGGCAGGTTTGAACACTGAAGCTTTCTTT.